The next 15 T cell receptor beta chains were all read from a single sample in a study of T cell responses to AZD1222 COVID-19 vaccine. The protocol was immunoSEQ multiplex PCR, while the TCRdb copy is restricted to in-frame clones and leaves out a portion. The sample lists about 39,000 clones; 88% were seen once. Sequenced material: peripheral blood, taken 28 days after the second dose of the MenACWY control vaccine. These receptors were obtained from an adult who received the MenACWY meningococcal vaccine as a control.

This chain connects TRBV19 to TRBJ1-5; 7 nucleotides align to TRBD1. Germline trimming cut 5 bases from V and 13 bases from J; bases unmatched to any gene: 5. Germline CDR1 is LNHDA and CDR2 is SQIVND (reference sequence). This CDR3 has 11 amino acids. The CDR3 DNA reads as TGTGCCAGTAGTCGGACAGGCAAACAGCATTTT. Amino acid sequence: CASSRTGKQHF.

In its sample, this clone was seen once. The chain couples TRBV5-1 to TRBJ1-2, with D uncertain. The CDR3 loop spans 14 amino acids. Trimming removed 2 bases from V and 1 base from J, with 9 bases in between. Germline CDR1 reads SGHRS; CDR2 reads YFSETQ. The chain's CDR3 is CASSLRQFNYGYTF. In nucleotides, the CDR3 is TGCGCCAGCAGCTTACGGCAGTTTAACTATGGCTACACCTTC.

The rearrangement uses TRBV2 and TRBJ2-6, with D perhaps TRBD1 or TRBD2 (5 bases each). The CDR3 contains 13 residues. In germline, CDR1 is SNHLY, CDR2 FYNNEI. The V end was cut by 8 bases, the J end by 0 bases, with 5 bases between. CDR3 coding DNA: TGTGCCAGCGGGGGCTCTGGGGCCAACGTCCTGACTTTC. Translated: CASGGSGANVLTF. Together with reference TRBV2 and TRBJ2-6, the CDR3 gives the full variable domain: EPEVTQTPSHQVTQMGQEVILRCVPISNHLYFYWYRQILGQKVEFLVSFYNNEISEKSEIFDDQFSVERPDGSNFTLKIRSTKLEDSAMYFCASGGSGANVLTFGAGSRLTVL.

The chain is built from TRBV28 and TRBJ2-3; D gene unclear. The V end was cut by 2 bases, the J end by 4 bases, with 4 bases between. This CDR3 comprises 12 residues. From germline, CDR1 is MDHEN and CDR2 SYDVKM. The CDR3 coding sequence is TGTGCCAGCAGTTTACTAGCAGATACGCAGTATTTT. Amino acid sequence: CASSLLADTQYF.

The CDR3 region is CASSLPSANTGELFF. As DNA, the CDR3 is TGTGCCAGCAGCTTGCCGTCAGCGAACACCGGGGAGCTGTTTTTT. This chain uses TRBV5-6 with TRBJ2-2; D gene ambiguous. Trimming removed 1 base from V and 0 bases from J, with 7 bases in between. In germline, CDR1 is SGHDT, CDR2 YYEEEE. The CDR3 loop spans 15 amino acids.

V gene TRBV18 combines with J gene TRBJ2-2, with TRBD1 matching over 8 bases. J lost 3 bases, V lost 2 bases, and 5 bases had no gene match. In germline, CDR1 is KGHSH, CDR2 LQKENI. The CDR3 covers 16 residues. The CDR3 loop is CASSPRRDRYTGELFF. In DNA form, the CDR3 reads TGTGCCAGCTCACCAAGGCGGGACAGGTACACCGGGGAGCTGTTTTTT.

The CDR3 sequence is CASSLPLGGRNTEAFF. CDR3 in DNA: TGTGCCAGCAGCTTACCCCTGGGAGGGCGGAACACTGAAGCTTTCTTT. The rearrangement uses TRBV7-9 and TRBJ1-1; no reliable D call. V was trimmed by 2 bases and J by 1 base, leaving 14 bases between them. Germline V gene sequence: CDR1 SEHNR, CDR2 FQNEAQ (reference sequence). This CDR3 spans 16 amino acids.

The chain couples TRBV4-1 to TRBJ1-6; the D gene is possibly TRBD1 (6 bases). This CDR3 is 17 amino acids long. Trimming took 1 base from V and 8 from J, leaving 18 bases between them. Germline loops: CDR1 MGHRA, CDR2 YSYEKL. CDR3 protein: CASSQVANTGFDSPLHF. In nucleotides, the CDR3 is TGCGCCAGCAGCCAAGTTGCAAATACAGGGTTTGATTCACCCCTCCACTTT.

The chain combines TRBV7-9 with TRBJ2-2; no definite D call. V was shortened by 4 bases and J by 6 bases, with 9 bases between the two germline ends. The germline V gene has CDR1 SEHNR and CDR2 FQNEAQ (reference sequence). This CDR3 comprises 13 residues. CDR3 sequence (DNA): TGTGCCAGCAGCTCATCCCGGGCCGGGGAGCTGTTTTTT. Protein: CASSSSRAGELFF.

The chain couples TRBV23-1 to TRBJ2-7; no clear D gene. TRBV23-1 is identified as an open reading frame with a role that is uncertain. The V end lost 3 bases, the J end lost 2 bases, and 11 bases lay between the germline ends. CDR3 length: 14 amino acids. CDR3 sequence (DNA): TGCGCCAGCAGTCACCCCGGCTACACCTACGAGCAGTACTTC. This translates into CASSHPGYTYEQYF.

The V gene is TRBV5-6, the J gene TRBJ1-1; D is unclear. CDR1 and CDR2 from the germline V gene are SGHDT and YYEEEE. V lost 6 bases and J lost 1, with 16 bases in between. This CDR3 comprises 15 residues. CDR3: CASTSYGRANTEAFF. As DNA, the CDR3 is TGTGCCAGCACCTCATACGGGAGAGCGAACACTGAAGCTTTCTTT.

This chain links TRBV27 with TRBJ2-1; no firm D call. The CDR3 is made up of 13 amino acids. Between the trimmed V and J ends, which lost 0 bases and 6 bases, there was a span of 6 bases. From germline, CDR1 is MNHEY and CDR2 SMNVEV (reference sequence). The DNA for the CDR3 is TGTGCCAGCAGTTTATCATTGCCCAATGAGCAGTTCTTC. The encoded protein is CASSLSLPNEQFF.

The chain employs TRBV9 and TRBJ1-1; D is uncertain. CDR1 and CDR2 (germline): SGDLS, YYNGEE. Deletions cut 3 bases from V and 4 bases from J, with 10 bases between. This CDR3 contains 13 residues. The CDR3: CASSARYGTEAFF. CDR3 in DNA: TGTGCCAGCAGCGCCAGATATGGCACTGAAGCTTTCTTT.

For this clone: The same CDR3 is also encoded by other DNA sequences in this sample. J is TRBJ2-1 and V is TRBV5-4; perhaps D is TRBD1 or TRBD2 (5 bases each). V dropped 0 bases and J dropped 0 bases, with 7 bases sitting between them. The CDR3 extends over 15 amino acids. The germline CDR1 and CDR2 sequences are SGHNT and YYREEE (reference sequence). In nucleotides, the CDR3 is TGTGCCAGCAGCTTGGGAGGGGACTCCTACAATGAGCAGTTCTTC. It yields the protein CASSLGGDSYNEQFF.

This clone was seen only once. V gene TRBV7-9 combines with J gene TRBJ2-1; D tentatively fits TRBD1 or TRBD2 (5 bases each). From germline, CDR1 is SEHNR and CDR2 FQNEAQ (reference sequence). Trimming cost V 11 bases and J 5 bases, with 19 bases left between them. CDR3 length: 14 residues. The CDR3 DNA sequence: TGTGCCGTCGGGGCGAGACACAATAACAATGAGCAGTTCTTC. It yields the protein CAVGARHNNNEQFF.